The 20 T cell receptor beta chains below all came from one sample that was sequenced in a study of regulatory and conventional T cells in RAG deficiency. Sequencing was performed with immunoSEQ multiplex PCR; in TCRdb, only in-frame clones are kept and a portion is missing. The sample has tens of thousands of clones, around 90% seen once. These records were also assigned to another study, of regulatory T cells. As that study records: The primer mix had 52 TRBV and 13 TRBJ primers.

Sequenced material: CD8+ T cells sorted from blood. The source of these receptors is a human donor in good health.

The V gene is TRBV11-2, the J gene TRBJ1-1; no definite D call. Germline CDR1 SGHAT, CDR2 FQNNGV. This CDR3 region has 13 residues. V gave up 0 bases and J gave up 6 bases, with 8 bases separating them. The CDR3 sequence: CASSLEVTSEAFF. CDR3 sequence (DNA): TGTGCCAGCAGCTTAGAAGTCACCTCTGAAGCTTTCTTT.

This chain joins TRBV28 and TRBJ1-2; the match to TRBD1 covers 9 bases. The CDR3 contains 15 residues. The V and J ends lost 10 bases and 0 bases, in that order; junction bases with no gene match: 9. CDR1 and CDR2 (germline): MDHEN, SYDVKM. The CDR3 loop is CATTRTGGTNYGYTF. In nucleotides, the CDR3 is TGTGCCACCACTAGAACAGGGGGCACTAACTATGGCTACACCTTC.

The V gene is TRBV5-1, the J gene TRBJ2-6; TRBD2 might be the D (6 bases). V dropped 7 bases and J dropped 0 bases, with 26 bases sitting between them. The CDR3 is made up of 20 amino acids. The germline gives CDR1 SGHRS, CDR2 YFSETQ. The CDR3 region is CASQFPGEGLRGSGANVLTF. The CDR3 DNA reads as TGCGCCAGCCAATTCCCGGGGGAAGGTTTGCGCGGCTCTGGGGCCAACGTCCTGACTTTC.

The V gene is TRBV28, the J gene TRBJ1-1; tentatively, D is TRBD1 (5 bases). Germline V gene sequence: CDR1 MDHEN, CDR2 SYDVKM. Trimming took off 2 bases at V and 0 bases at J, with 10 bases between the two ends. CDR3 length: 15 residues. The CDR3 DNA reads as TGTGCCAGCAGTTTAAGGGGAGAGATGAACACTGAAGCTTTCTTT. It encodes CASSLRGEMNTEAFF.

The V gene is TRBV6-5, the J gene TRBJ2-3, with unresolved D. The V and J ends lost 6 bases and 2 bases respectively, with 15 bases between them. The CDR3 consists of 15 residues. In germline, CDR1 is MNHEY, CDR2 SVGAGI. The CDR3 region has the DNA TGTGCCAGCAGGGACCCGGCCCAAAACACAGATACGCAGTATTTT. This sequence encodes CASRDPAQNTDTQYF.

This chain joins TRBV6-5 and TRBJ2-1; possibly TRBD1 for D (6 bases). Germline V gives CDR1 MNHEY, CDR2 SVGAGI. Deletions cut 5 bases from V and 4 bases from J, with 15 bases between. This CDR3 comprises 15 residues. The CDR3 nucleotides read TGTGCCAGCAGTCCGGACAGCTCAACATACAATGAGCAGTTCTTC. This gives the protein CASSPDSSTYNEQFF.

The CDR3 is CASSLMGGVWIQPQHF. The CDR3 DNA reads TGTGCCAGCAGCTTGATGGGAGGGGTGTGGATTCAGCCCCAGCATTTT. The chain has TRBV5-8 and TRBJ1-5, with a weak D call TRBD1 (5 bases). Trimming removed 1 base at V and 6 bases at J, with 17 bases between. This CDR3 spans 16 amino acids. Per germline, CDR1 SGHTS and CDR2 YDEGEE.

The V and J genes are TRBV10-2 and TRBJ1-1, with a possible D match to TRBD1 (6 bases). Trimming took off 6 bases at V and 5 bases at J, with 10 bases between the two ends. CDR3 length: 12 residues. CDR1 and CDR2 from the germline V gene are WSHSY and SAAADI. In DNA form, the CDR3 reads TGCGCCAGCAGACAGGGTGATACTGAAGCTTTCTTT. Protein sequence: CASRQGDTEAFF.

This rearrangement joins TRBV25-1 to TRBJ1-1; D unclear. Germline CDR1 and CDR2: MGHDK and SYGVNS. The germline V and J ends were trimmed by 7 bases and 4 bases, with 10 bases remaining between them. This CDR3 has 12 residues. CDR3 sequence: CASTVDGTEAFF. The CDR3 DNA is TGTGCCAGCACTGTGGACGGCACTGAAGCTTTCTTT.

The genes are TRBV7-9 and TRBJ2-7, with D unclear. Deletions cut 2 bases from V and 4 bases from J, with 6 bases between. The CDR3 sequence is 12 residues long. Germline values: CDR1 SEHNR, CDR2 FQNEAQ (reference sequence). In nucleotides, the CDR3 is TGTGCCAGCAGCTTAATGGCGTACGAGCAGTACTTC. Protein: CASSLMAYEQYF.

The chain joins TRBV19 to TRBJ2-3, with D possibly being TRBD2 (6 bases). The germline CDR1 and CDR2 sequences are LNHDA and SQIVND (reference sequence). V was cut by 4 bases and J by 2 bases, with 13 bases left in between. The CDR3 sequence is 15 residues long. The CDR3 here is CASSKAGTFTDTQYF. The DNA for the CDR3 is TGTGCCAGTAGTAAGGCAGGGACTTTCACAGATACGCAGTATTTT.

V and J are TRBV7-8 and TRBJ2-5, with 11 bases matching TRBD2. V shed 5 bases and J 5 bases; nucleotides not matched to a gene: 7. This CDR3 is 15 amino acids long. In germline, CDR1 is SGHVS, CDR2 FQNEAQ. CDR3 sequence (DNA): TGTGCCAGCAGCCTCCCACTAGCGGGGGCGGAGACCCAGTACTTC. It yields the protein CASSLPLAGAETQYF.

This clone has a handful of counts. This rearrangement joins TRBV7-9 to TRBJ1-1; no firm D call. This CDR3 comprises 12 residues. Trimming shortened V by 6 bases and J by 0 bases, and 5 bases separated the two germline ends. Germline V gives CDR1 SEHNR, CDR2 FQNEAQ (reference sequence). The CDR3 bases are TGTGCCAGCAGTGGCATGAACACTGAAGCTTTCTTT. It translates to CASSGMNTEAFF.

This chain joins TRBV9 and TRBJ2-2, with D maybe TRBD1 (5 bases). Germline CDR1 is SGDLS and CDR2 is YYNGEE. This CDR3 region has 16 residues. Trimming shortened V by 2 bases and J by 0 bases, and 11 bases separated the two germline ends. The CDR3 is CASSVAPGPNTGELFF. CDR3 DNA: TGTGCCAGCAGCGTCGCTCCAGGGCCGAACACCGGGGAGCTGTTTTTT.

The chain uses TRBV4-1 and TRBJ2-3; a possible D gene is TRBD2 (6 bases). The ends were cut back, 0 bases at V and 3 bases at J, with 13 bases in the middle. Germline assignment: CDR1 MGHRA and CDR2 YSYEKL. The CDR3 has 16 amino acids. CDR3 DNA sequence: TGCGCCAGCAGCCAAGAGGGCGGGACCGCTACAGATACGCAGTATTTT. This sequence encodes CASSQEGGTATDTQYF.

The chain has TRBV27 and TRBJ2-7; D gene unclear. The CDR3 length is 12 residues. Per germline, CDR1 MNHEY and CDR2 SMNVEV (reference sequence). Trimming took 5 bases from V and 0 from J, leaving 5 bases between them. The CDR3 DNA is TGTGCCAGCAGTGCCGGCTCCTACGAGCAGTACTTC. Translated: CASSAGSYEQYF.

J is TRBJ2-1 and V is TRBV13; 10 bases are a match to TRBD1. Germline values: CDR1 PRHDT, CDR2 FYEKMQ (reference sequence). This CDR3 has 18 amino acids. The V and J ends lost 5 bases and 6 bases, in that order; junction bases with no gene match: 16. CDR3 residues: CASSPLGGQGVSVNEQFF. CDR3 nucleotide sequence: TGTGCCAGCAGCCCTCTGGGCGGACAGGGGGTATCAGTCAATGAGCAGTTCTTC.

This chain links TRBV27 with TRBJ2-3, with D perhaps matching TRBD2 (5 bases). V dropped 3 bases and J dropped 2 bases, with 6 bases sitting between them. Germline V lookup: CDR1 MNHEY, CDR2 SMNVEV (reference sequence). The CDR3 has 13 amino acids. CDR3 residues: CASSFGVTDTQYF. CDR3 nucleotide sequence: TGTGCCAGCAGTTTCGGGGTCACAGATACGCAGTATTTT.

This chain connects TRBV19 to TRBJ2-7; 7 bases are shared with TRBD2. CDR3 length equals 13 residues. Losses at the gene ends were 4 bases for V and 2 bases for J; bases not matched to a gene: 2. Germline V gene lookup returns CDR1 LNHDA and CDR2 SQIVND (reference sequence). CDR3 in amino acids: CASSTSGAYEQYF. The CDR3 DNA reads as TGTGCCAGTAGTACTAGCGGAGCCTACGAGCAGTACTTC.

CDR3 sequence reads: CASSLQGDTGELFF. CDR3 nucleotide sequence: TGTGCCAGCAGCTTGCAAGGGGACACCGGGGAGCTGTTTTTT. V usage is TRBV7-6 and J usage is TRBJ2-2; D is perhaps TRBD1 (5 bases). The CDR3 runs to 14 residues. V was cut by 3 bases and J by 3 bases, with 8 bases left in between. Germline V gene data show CDR1 as SGHVS and CDR2 as FNYEAQ.